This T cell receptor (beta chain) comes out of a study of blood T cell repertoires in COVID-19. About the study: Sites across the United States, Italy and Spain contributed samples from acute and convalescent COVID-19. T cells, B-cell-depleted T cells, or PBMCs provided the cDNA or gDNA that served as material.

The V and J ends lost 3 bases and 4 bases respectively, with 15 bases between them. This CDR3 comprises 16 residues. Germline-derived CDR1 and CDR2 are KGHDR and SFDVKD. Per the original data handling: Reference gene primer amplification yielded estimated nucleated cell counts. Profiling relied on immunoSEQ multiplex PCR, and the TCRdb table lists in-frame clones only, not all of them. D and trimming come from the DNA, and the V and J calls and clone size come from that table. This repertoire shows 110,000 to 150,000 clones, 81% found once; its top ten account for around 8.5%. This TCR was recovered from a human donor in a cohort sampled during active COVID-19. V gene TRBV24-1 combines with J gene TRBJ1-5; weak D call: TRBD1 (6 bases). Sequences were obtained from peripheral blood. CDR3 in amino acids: CATSDGGRGNNQPQHF. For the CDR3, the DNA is TGTGCCACCAGTGATGGGGGCAGGGGCAATAATCAGCCCCAGCATTTT.